Below are 27 T cell receptor beta chains sequenced from a single sample in a study of shared clonotypes between healthy human individuals. Profiled with immunoSEQ multiplex PCR; TCRdb holds only in-frame clones, not every one. The table has 640,000 or so clones, about 78% seen once. The sequencing sample was made of memory CD4+ T cells sorted from blood. Subset described: CD45RA-negative fraction. The receptors were gathered from a woman aged 25 to 39 in good health.

The V gene is TRBV5-1, the J gene TRBJ2-7; 7 positions match TRBD1. This CDR3 is 16 amino acids long. In germline, CDR1 is SGHRS, CDR2 YFSETQ. With 6 bases clipped from V and 2 bases from J, the junction kept 14 bases outside the gene matches. CDR3 protein: CASTPLVGDSTYEQYF. The CDR3 nucleotides are TGCGCCAGCACTCCTCTAGTGGGGGACAGCACCTACGAGCAGTACTTC.

J is TRBJ2-4 and V is TRBV28; 7 bases agree with TRBD1. CDR1 and CDR2 from the germline V gene are MDHEN and SYDVKM. V lost 5 bases, J lost 14 bases, and 9 bases stayed unmatched. There are 12 residues in the CDR3. The CDR3 loop is CASSLHGQAEYF. Here the CDR3 DNA reads TGTGCCAGCAGTCTCCACGGACAGGCTGAGTACTTC.

This clone showed up just a few times. The rearrangement links TRBV5-1 to TRBJ1-1; D may be TRBD1 (6 bases). In germline, CDR1 is SGHRS, CDR2 YFSETQ. CDR3 size: 15 residues. V lost 0 bases to trimming and J lost 0 bases, with 9 bases between them. This chain's CDR3 is CASSLEEGVNTEAFF. CDR3 in DNA: TGCGCCAGCAGCTTGGAGGAGGGGGTGAACACTGAAGCTTTCTTT.

V gene TRBV6-5 combines with J gene TRBJ1-3; the D is unclear. CDR1 and CDR2 from the germline V gene are MNHEY and SVGAGI. This CDR3 comprises 14 residues. Trimming took off 6 bases at V and 0 bases at J, with 9 bases between the two ends. The CDR3 bases are TGTGCCAGCAGACGACAAAACTCTGGAAACACCATATATTTT. Residues: CASRRQNSGNTIYF.

V usage is TRBV4-2 and J usage is TRBJ2-1; the match to TRBD2 covers 8 bases. Germline trimming cut 3 bases from V and 9 bases from J; bases unmatched to any gene: 7. The CDR3 sequence is 14 residues long. Germline CDR1 and CDR2: LGHNA and YNFKEQ. The CDR3 region has the DNA TGTGCCAGCAGCCAGCTACGGGAGGGCGGTGAGCAGTTCTTC. Translated: CASSQLREGGEQFF.

V and J are TRBV28 and TRBJ2-7, with D possibly matching TRBD2 (5 bases). CDR1 and CDR2 from the germline V gene are MDHEN and SYDVKM. Trimming removed 10 bases from V and 4 bases from J, with 17 bases in between. This CDR3 region has 13 residues. CDR3 protein: CAIRVTTGYEQYF. DNA of the CDR3: TGTGCCATCCGGGTAACGACGGGGTACGAGCAGTACTTC.

This chain connects TRBV28 to TRBJ2-7; TRBD1 is a possible D gene (6 bases). CDR3 size: 14 residues. Germline V CDR1 and CDR2: MDHEN, SYDVKM. Trimming removed 1 base from V and 6 bases from J, with 13 bases in between. CDR3 DNA: TGTGCCAGCAGTTTATCTCTCCGGACAGCCGAGCAGTACTTC. Residues: CASSLSLRTAEQYF.

The chain recombines TRBV5-1 with TRBJ2-2, with 10 bases lining up with TRBD2. This CDR3 comprises 15 residues. With 4 bases clipped from V and 4 bases from J, the junction kept 4 bases outside the gene matches. CDR1 and CDR2 from the germline V gene are SGHRS and YFSETQ. CDR3 loop: CASSASGSPTGELFF. In DNA, the CDR3 is TGCGCCAGCAGCGCTAGCGGGAGTCCCACCGGGGAGCTGTTTTTT.

CDR3 nucleotides: TGCGCCAGCGCTAACCAAATAGCGGGAGGGGAGCAGTTCTTC. This gives the protein CASANQIAGGEQFF. This chain connects TRBV10-1 to TRBJ2-1; TRBD2 matches 11 bases. This CDR3 spans 14 amino acids. CDR1 and CDR2 (germline): WNHNN, SYGVQD (reference sequence). The V gene end was trimmed by 8 bases and the J gene end by 10 bases; junction bases not matched to a gene: 10.

V gene TRBV9 combines with J gene TRBJ2-1; no definite D call. Germline V gene sequence: CDR1 SGDLS, CDR2 YYNGEE. The CDR3 extends over 13 amino acids. V lost 1 base and J 6 bases, leaving 8 bases between the germline ends. The CDR3 DNA follows: TGTGCCAGCAGCGTAACTGGTCGCAATGAGCAGTTCTTC. Translating it yields CASSVTGRNEQFF.

This clone occurred once. The rearrangement joins TRBV29-1 to TRBJ2-5; 7 bases map to TRBD1. The end of the DNA is better explained by TRBJ2-7, so the J call may be wrong. CDR1 SQVTM and CDR2 ANQGSEA come from the germline V gene. This CDR3 comprises 11 residues. The CDR3 reads CSVNRGPEQYF. CDR3 nucleotides: TGCAGCGTCAACAGGGGCCCCGAGCAGTACTTC.

CDR3 in DNA: TGCGCCAGCAGGGAGAGTCCCCAAGAGACCCAGTACTTC. Residues: CASRESPQETQYF. V is TRBV5-1 and J is TRBJ2-5; no clear D gene. Deletions cut 5 bases from V and 1 base from J, with 9 bases between. This CDR3 spans 13 amino acids. Germline assignment: CDR1 SGHRS and CDR2 YFSETQ.

This sequence joins TRBV28 and TRBJ2-2; TRBD1 matches at 8 bases. Germline V gives CDR1 MDHEN, CDR2 SYDVKM. V trimming: 4 bases; J trimming: 3 bases; junction bases outside the gene matches: 4. This CDR3 has 15 amino acids. CDR3 amino acids: CASSSGQEHTGELFF. In DNA form, the CDR3 reads TGTGCCAGCAGTTCGGGACAGGAACACACCGGGGAGCTGTTTTTT. Filled out from reference TRBV28 and TRBJ2-2, the complete variable domain reads DVKVTQSSRYLVKRTGEKVFLECVQDMDHENMFWYRQDPGLGLRLIYFSYDVKMKEKGDIPEGYSVSREKKERFSLILESASTNQTSMYLCASSSGQEHTGELFFGEGSRLTVL.

This sequence joins TRBV11-2 and TRBJ2-3; 7 nucleotides agree with TRBD2. The CDR3 loop spans 13 amino acids. Germline assignment: CDR1 SGHAT and CDR2 FQNNGV. After removal of 5 bases from V and 3 bases from J, the junction contained 2 bases not matched to a gene. CDR3 sequence: CASSRLATDTQYF. Here the CDR3 DNA reads TGTGCCAGCAGCCGACTAGCTACAGATACGCAGTATTTT.

The chain recombines TRBV14 with TRBJ2-7; TRBD1 might be the D (6 bases). Germline V CDR1 and CDR2: SGHDN, FVKESK. This CDR3 has 15 amino acids. V was pared by 8 bases and J by 3 bases, with 20 bases between. CDR3 nucleotides: TGTGCCAGCCGTACCTCGACAGGTTCTAACTACGAGCAGTACTTC. Translated: CASRTSTGSNYEQYF.

This clone was observed once. J is TRBJ2-5 and V is TRBV29-1; D is tentatively TRBD1 or TRBD2 (5 bases each). In germline, CDR1 is SQVTM, CDR2 ANQGSEA. V lost 7 bases, J lost 4 bases, and 19 bases lay in between. The CDR3 length is 14 residues. Here the CDR3 reads CSAFPRTRGETQYF. CDR3 bases: TGCAGCGCTTTTCCGAGAACTAGGGGAGAGACCCAGTACTTC.

As concerns this clone: This specimen includes other DNA sequences encoding the same CDR3. This chain uses TRBV9 with TRBJ2-3; D is possibly TRBD2 (6 bases). The CDR3 consists of 16 residues. The germline V and J ends were trimmed by 0 bases and 0 bases, with 11 bases remaining between them. Per germline, CDR1 SGDLS and CDR2 YYNGEE. CDR3 coding DNA: TGTGCCAGCAGCGTAGGTGGCGGGACGAGCACAGATACGCAGTATTTT. Encoded protein: CASSVGGGTSTDTQYF.

This clone showed up just a few times. The chain couples TRBV7-9 to TRBJ1-3; 7 nucleotides line up with TRBD1. V shed 3 bases and J 0 bases; nucleotides not matched to a gene: 14. This CDR3 is built from 19 residues. CDR1 SEHNR and CDR2 FQNEAQ come from the germline V gene (reference sequence). The CDR3 sequence is CASSFIRDSLLNSGNTIYF. Here the CDR3 DNA reads TGTGCCAGCAGCTTCATTCGGGACAGCCTACTAAACTCTGGAAACACCATATATTTT. The whole variable domain, remainder taken from reference TRBV7-9 and TRBJ1-3, is DTGVSQNPRHKITKRGQNVTFRCDPISEHNRLYWYRQTLGQGPEFLTYFQNEAQLEKSRLLSDRFSAERPKGSFSTLEIQRTEQGDSAMYLCASSFIRDSLLNSGNTIYFGEGSWLTVV.

This clone was detected only a few times. The rearrangement joins TRBV4-2 to TRBJ2-7; 8 nucleotides match TRBD1. The CDR3 loop spans 14 amino acids. V shed 3 bases and J 6 bases; nucleotides not matched to a gene: 7. Germline assignment: CDR1 LGHNA and CDR2 YNFKEQ. The CDR3 loop is CASSHGQGSGEQYF. The CDR3 coding sequence is TGTGCCAGCAGCCACGGACAGGGATCCGGCGAGCAGTACTTC.

This clone has only one observation. The rearrangement uses TRBV4-2 and TRBJ1-4; no clear D. Trimming stripped 1 base from V and 0 bases from J, with 3 bases between. The V gene's germline CDR1 is LGHNA and CDR2 YNFKEQ. The length of the CDR3 is 14 residues. The CDR3 reads CASSQGATNEKLFF. The CDR3 DNA reads TGTGCCAGCAGCCAAGGTGCAACTAATGAAAAACTGTTTTTT.

This clone was picked up many times. The chain combines TRBV19 with TRBJ2-1; 11 positions agree with TRBD2. Germline-derived CDR1 and CDR2 are LNHDA and SQIVND (reference sequence). Germline trimming cut 5 bases from V and 9 bases from J; bases unmatched to any gene: 9. The CDR3 is 15 residues long. The CDR3 DNA is TGTGCCAGTAGTCTCACTAGCGGGAGTTTTGGTGAGCAGTTCTTC. It translates to CASSLTSGSFGEQFF. The full variable domain, with the rest looked up from reference TRBV19 and TRBJ2-1, is DGGITQSPKYLFRKEGQNVTLSCEQNLNHDAMYWYRQDPGQGLRLIYYSQIVNDFQKGDIAEGYSVSREKKESFPLTVTSAQKNPTAFYLCASSLTSGSFGEQFFGPGTRLTVL.

This rearrangement joins TRBV6-1 to TRBJ1-3, with D unresolved. Germline V lookup: CDR1 MNHNS, CDR2 SASEGT. The CDR3 runs 14 residues. Trimming took 9 bases from V and 0 from J, leaving 12 bases between them. CDR3: CASLGYSSGNTIYF. CDR3 nucleotide sequence: TGTGCCAGTTTAGGATACTCCTCTGGAAACACCATATATTTT.

This clone was seen only a few times. The chain combines TRBV5-4 with TRBJ1-4, with D possibly being TRBD1 (5 bases). V dropped 4 bases and J dropped 3 bases, with 13 bases sitting between them. CDR1 is SGHNT, CDR2 YYREEE, per germline (reference sequence). The CDR3 consists of 15 residues. CDR3 nucleotides: TGTGCCAGCAGCCTGAGGGGAAACGCTAATGAAAAACTGTTTTTT. Translated: CASSLRGNANEKLFF.

This chain connects TRBV4-2 to TRBJ2-5; D tentatively fits TRBD1 or TRBD2 (6 bases each). The length of the CDR3 is 19 residues. Deletions cut 1 base from V and 1 base from J, with 22 bases between. Looked up from germline, CDR1 is LGHNA and CDR2 is YNFKEQ. CDR3 sequence reads: CASSQALIQGRGSQETQYF. The CDR3 DNA follows: TGTGCCAGCAGCCAAGCACTTATTCAGGGGCGGGGCTCCCAAGAGACCCAGTACTTC.

This sequence joins TRBV11-2 and TRBJ2-7; D remains ambiguous. The CDR3 spans 12 residues. Germline CDR1 reads SGHAT; CDR2 reads FQNNGV. The V gene lost 4 bases and the J gene lost 0 bases, with 4 bases spanning the gap. CDR3 protein: CASSSTSYEQYF. CDR3 bases: TGTGCCAGCAGCTCCACCTCCTACGAGCAGTACTTC.

This chain connects TRBV29-1 to TRBJ2-2, with D uncertain. The germline V and J ends were trimmed by 8 bases and 3 bases, with 13 bases remaining between them. Germline lookup yields CDR1 SQVTM and CDR2 ANQGSEA. The length of the CDR3 is 13 residues. CDR3 in amino acids: CSISPRDTGELFF. In nucleotides, the CDR3 is TGCAGCATATCTCCAAGAGACACCGGGGAGCTGTTTTTT.

The CDR3 DNA sequence: TGCGCCAGCAGCAGGGAAGGGACTAGTTTTTACGAGCAGTACTTC. Its protein product is CASSREGTSFYEQYF. The chain has TRBV4-1 and TRBJ2-7; 8 bases match TRBD2. The CDR3 is 15 amino acids. CDR1 and CDR2 (germline): MGHRA, YSYEKL. V lost 5 bases and J lost 4; bases outside the gene matches: 10.